A selection of T cell receptor beta chains follows, all from one sample in a study of blood T cell repertoires in COVID-19. TCRdb keeps only in-frame clones here, not all; method: immunoSEQ multiplex PCR. Among tens of thousands of clones listed, 80% to 90% were seen once. The sample consisted of peripheral blood. These receptors were collected from a man aged 60 to 69 with active COVID-19. Each CDR3 is given with its conserved first and last residue. The D gene is left open where the match is weak. Not all rows give a size; the values are once, few, many and, for expanded clones, a class.

V	D	J	size	DNA	CDR3
TRBV11-2	-	TRBJ2-5	-	TGTGCCAGCAGCTCCGGAAACGGGGAGACCCAGTACTTC	CASSSGNGETQYF
TRBV9	TRBD1	TRBJ2-7	-	TGTGCCAGCGGGACAGGGGGGTACGAGCAGTACTTC	CASGTGGYEQYF
TRBV19	TRBD1	TRBJ1-2	-	TGTGCCAGTAGTATAGAACGACAGGGTTCTAACTATGGCTACACCTTC	CASSIERQGSNYGYTF
TRBV24-1	TRBD2	TRBJ2-1	-	TGTGCCACCAGTGACGGGACTAGCGGATTCAATGAGCAGTTCTTC	CATSDGTSGFNEQFF
TRBV6-5	-	TRBJ1-1	-	TGTGCCAGCAGTTACGAGGGTACTGAAGCTTTCTTT	CASSYEGTEAFF
TRBV10-3	TRBD1	TRBJ1-1	-	TGTGCCATCAGTGCAGACAGGGGGAACACTGAAGCTTTCTTT	CAISADRGNTEAFF
TRBV30	-	TRBJ1-3	-	TGTGCCTGGAGGGCCCCCGGTCGACAGTACGATACTTTCTCTGGAAACACCATATATTTT	CAWRAPGRQYDTFSGNTIYF
TRBV7-8	TRBD2	TRBJ2-1	-	TGTGCCAGCACGGGTGCGGGGGGTATAGTCAGTGAGCAGTTCTTC	CASTGAGGIVSEQFF
TRBV20-1	TRBD1	TRBJ1-1	-	TGCAGTGCTACCCCGACAGGGAGAGCTTTCTTT	CSATPTGRAFF
TRBV5-6	-	TRBJ2-7	-	TGTGCCAGCAGCCCGATTGGCAGGGGAGAATACGAGCAGTACTTC	CASSPIGRGEYEQYF
TRBV4-2	-	TRBJ1-5	-	TGTGCCAGCAGCCAAGATCAAAATCAGCCCCAGCATTTT	CASSQDQNQPQHF
TRBV11-2	TRBD1	TRBJ1-2	-	TGTGCCAGCAGCGCCGGTTTTGGGGGACAGAACTATGGCTACACCTTC	CASSAGFGGQNYGYTF
TRBV5-4	TRBD2	TRBJ2-7	-	TGTGCCAGCAGCGCCGGGACTAGCCTCGAGGTGTACGAGCAGTACTTC	CASSAGTSLEVYEQYF
TRBV15	-	TRBJ2-3	-	TGTGCCACCAGCAGAGGGAAAGCGGACGAACTCAGCACAGATACGCAGTATTTT	CATSRGKADELSTDTQYF
TRBV7-3	TRBD2	TRBJ2-3	-	TGTGCCAGCAGCTCGAACCTAGCGGGGGGCACAGATACGCAGTATTTT	CASSSNLAGGTDTQYF
TRBV25-1	TRBD1	TRBJ2-3	-	TGTGCCAGCAGTGAGGGGACAGGGGGACGCACAGATACGCAGTATTTT	CASSEGTGGRTDTQYF
TRBV6-2/TRBV6-3	TRBD1	TRBJ2-7	-	TGTGCCAGCAGTCAAATACAGGGGGTCCTCTCCTACGAGCAGTACTTC	CASSQIQGVLSYEQYF
TRBV7-3	TRBD2	TRBJ2-5	once	TGTGCCAGCAGCCCAACTAGCGGGAGGAGAGAGACCCAGTACTTC	CASSPTSGRRETQYF
TRBV11-2	-	TRBJ1-5	-	TGTGCCAGCAGCTTACGGGGTAGCAATCAGCCCCAGCATTTT	CASSLRGSNQPQHF
TRBV18	-	TRBJ1-5	-	TGTGCCAGCTCACCAAGGCAGGGCAATCAGCCCCAGCATTTT	CASSPRQGNQPQHF
TRBV7-8	-	TRBJ2-1	-	TGTGCCAGCAGCCTTAGCGGACCCAACTACAATGAGCAGTTCTTC	CASSLSGPNYNEQFF
TRBV7-2	-	TRBJ2-3	-	TGTGCCAGCAGCTCCTCGCGTCGACTTGGAAGCACAGATACGCAGTATTTT	CASSSSRRLGSTDTQYF
TRBV6-5	TRBD1	TRBJ2-2	-	TGTGCCAGCCAATCGGGGACAGGGTACACCGGGGAGCTGTTTTTT	CASQSGTGYTGELFF
TRBV2	-	TRBJ1-2	once	TGTGCCAGCAGTGAAAGGTCGGGCGGGGGCTACACCTTC	CASSERSGGGYTF
TRBV7-6	-	TRBJ2-3	-	TGTGCCAGCAGCTCGTCCCTGGGAGGTAGCACAGATACGCAGTATTTT	CASSSSLGGSTDTQYF
TRBV24-1	-	TRBJ2-2	-	TGTGCCACCAGTGATGCCAGGTTATCCGGGGAGCTGTTTTTT	CATSDARLSGELFF
TRBV3-1/TRBV3-2	TRBD2	TRBJ2-3	-	TGTGCCAGCAGCCCGACTACTAGCGGCACGCAGTATTTT	CASSPTTSGTQYF
TRBV6-2/TRBV6-3	-	TRBJ2-3	-	TGTGCCAGCAGTTACGTACAGGGACTATTCACAGATACGCAGTATTTT	CASSYVQGLFTDTQYF
TRBV7-2	TRBD2	TRBJ2-3	-	TGTGCCAGCAGCTTATCCCGAATAGCGGGAGGCCGGTCAGATACGCAGTATTTT	CASSLSRIAGGRSDTQYF
TRBV19	TRBD1	TRBJ1-2	-	TGTGCCAGTCAACCCCGGGACAGGGCGAGGGGCTACACCTTC	CASQPRDRARGYTF
TRBV9	TRBD2	TRBJ2-5	-	TGTGCCAGCAGCGTAGGGCTTCTAGCGGGGGGCGAAGAGACCCAGTACTTC	CASSVGLLAGGEETQYF
TRBV7-9	-	TRBJ2-2	-	TGTGCCACGGCTCAGGTGCGGCCGGGAACCGGGGAGCTGTTTTTT	CATAQVRPGTGELFF
TRBV6-5	TRBD1	TRBJ1-2	-	TGTGCCAGCAGGGTGACAGGGGATAACTATGGCTACACCTTC	CASRVTGDNYGYTF
TRBV28	TRBD1	TRBJ1-6	-	TGTGCCAGCAGCCCGACAGGGTATAATTCACCCCTCCACTTT	CASSPTGYNSPLHF
TRBV2	TRBD1	TRBJ1-2	few	TGTGCCAGCAGCCTACAGGGGGCCGGAGGCTACACCTTC	CASSLQGAGGYTF
TRBV20-1	TRBD1	TRBJ1-2	-	TGCAGTGCTAGTAGTAGGGGGCAGGGTTATTATGGCTACACCTTC	CSASSRGQGYYGYTF
TRBV29-1	TRBD1	TRBJ1-3	-	TGCAGCCCGTCCCCTATGTCGTTACTTCCGGGACAGGTCAACGGGGTCTCTGGAAACACCATATATTTT	CSPSPMSLLPGQVNGVSGNTIYF